This T cell receptor beta chain is drawn from a study of a mutant IDH1 vaccine in newly diagnosed glioma. TCRdb keeps only in-frame clones here, not all; method: immunoSEQ multiplex PCR. The sample has 40,000 to 55,000 clones, 65% to 85% seen once. Time point meaning: week 35, safety follow-up. In every dose of vaccine, 300 ug of mutant IDH1 20-mer peptide was given alongside topical imiquimod. This CDR3 contains 16 residues. CDR1 and CDR2 from the germline V gene are SGHRS and YFSETQ. Trimming removed 3 bases from V and 6 bases from J; junction bases left unmatched: 12. This clone was found once. The antigen is not known.

This specimen consisted of PBMCs, obtained from a glioma patient whose treatment included an IDH1 peptide vaccine. V is TRBV5-1 and J is TRBJ2-3, with 8 bases aligning to TRBD2. This TCR was sampled from a man in his forties with glioma. DNA of the CDR3: TGCGCCAGCAGCTCCCAGGGGACGGGGGGGCCCGATACGCAGTATTTT. Protein sequence: CASSSQGTGGPDTQYF.